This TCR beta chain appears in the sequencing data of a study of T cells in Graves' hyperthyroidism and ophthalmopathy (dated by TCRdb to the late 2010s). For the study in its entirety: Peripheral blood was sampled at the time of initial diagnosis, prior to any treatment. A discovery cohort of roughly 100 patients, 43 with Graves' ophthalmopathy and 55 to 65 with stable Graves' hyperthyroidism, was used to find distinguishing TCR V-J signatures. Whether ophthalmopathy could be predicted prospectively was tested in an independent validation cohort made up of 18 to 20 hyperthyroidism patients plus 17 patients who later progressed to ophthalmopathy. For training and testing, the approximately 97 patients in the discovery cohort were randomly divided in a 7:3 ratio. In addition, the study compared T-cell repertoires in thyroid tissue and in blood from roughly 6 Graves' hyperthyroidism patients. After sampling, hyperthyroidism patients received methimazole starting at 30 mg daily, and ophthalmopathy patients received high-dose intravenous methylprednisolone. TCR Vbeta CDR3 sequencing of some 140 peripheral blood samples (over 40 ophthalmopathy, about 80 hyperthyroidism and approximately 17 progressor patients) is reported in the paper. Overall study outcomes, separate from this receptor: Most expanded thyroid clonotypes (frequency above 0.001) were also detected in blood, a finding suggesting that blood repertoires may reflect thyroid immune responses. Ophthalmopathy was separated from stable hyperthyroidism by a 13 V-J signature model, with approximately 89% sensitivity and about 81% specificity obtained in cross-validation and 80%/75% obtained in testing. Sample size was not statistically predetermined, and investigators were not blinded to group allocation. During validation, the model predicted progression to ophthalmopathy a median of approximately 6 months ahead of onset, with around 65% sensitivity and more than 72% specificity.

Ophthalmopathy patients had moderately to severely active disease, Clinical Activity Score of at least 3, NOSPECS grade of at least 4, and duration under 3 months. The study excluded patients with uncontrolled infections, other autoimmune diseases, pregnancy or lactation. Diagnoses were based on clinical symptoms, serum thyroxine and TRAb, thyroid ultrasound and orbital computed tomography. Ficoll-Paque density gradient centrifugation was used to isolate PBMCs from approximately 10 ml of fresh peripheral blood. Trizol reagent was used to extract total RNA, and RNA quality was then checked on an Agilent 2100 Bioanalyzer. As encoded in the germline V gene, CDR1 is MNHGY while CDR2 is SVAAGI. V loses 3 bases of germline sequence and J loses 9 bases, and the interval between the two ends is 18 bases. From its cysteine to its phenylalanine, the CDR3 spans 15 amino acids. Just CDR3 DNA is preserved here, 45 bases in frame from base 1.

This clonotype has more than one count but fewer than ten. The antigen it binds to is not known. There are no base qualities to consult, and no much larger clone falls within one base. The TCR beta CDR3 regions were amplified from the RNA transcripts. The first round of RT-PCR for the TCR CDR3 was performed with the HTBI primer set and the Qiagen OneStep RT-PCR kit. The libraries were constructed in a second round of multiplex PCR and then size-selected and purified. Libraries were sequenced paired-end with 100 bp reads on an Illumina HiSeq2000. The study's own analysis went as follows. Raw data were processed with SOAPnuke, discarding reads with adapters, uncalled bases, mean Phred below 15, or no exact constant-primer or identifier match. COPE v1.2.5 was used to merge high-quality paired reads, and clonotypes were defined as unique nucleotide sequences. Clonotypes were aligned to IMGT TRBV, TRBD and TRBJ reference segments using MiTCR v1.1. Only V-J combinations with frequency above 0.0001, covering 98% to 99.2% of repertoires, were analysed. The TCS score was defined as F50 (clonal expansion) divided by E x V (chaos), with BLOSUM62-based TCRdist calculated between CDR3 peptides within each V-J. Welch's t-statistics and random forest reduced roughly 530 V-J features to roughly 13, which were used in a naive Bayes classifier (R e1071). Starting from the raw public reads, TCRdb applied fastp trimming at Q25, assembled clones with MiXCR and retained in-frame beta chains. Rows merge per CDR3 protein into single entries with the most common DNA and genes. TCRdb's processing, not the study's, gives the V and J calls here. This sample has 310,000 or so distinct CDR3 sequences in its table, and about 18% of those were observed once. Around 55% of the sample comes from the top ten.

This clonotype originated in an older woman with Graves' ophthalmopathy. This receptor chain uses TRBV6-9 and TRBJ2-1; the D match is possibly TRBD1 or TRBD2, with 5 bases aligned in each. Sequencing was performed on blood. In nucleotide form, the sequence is TGTGCCAGCAGTTACGAGGGCTCCGCTGGGGGTGAGCAGTTCTTC. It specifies CASSYEGSAGGEQFF.